This T cell receptor beta chain was retrieved from a study of T cell repertoires in cytomegalovirus infection. Study context: Public signatures in TCR beta pointed to CMV infection and matching HLA type.

A note on this clonotype: Its antigen is not identified.

TCRdb used MiXCR to reprocess the reads, holding one entry per CDR3 protein. The sample lists some 120,000 distinct CDR3 sequences, about 9.4% seen once, with 31% in the top ten. The study, taken as a whole, reports: The ex vivo response was dominated by HLA-C-restricted CMV-specific TCR beta clonotypes. Carriers of CMV and the relevant HLA type were discriminated by public TCR beta frequency.

The TCR was taken from a human donor in good health (CMV status not recorded). Some clones in this sample may be carry-over from other donors' samples. Sequencing was done on a sample of PBMCs, sequenced either directly or after in vitro stimulation (not recorded which).

The CDR3 DNA is TGCGCCAGCAGCTTCGCCGGGGTGGAAGGAAACACCATATATTTT. This translates into CASSFAGVEGNTIYF. This chain links TRBV5-1 with TRBJ1-3; no reliable D call. The CDR3 spans 15 residues. CDR1 is SGHRS and CDR2 is YFSETQ in the germline V gene. Trimming stripped 2 bases from V and 4 bases from J, with 13 bases between.